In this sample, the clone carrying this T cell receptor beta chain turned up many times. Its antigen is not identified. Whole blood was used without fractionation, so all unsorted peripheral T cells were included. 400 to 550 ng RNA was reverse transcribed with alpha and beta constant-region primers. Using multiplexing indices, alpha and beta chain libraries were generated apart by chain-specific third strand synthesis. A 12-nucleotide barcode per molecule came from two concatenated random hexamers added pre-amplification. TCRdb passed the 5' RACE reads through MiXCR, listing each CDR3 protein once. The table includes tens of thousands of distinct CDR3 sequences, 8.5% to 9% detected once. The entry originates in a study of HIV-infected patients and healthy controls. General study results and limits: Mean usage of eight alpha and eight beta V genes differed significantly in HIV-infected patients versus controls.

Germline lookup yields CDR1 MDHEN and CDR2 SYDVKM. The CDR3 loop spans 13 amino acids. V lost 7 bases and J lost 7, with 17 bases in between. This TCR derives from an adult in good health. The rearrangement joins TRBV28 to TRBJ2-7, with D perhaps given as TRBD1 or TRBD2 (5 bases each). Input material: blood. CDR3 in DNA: TGTGCCAGCACCGAAGGGACCCGGAGGGAGCAGTACTTC. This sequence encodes CASTEGTRREQYF.